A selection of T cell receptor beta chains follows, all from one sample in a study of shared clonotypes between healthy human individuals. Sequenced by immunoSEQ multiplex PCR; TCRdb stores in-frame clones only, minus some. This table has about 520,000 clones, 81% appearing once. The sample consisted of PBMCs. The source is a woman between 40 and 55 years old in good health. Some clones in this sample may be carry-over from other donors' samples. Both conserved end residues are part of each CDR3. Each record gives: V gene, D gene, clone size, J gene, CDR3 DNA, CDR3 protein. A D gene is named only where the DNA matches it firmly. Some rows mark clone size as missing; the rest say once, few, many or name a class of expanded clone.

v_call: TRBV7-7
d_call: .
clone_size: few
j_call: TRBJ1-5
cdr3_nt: TGTGCCAGCAGCTATGCTGGTTGGGGGCTGAGCAATCAGCCCCAGCATTTT
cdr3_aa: CASSYAGWGLSNQPQHF

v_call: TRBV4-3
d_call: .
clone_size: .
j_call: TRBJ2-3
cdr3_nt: TGCGCCAGCAGCCAGCCGGGGACAGATACGCAGTATTTT
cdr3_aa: CASSQPGTDTQYF

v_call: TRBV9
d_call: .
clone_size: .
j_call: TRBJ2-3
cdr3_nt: TGTGCCAGCAGCGCAGGGACTGGGGTAGATACGCAGTATTTT
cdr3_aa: CASSAGTGVDTQYF

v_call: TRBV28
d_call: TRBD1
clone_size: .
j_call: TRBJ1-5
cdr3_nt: TGTGCCAGCAGTCCGGGGGACAGGGCGAATCAGCCCCAGCATTTT
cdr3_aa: CASSPGDRANQPQHF

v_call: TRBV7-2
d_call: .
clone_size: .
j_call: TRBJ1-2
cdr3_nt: TGTGCCAGCAGCTTACCCACAGGACCCTATGGCTACACCTTC
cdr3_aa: CASSLPTGPYGYTF

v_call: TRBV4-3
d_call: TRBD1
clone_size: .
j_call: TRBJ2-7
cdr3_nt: TGCGCCAGCAACAAACAAGACAGGGCGCGCCTCTACGAGCAGTACTTC
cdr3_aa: CASNKQDRARLYEQYF

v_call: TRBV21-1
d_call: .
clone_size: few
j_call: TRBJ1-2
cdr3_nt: TGTGCCAGCAGCAAAGCGAGAGAACTGATCATCTATGGCTACACCTTC
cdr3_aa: CASSKARELIIYGYTF

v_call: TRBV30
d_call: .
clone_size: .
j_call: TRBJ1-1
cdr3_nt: TGTGCCTGGATTGCGTTGGGACAACCTCGGGAGGAAGCTTTCTTT
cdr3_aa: CAWIALGQPREEAFF

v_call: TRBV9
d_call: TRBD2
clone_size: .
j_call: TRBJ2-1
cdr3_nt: TGTGCCAGCAGCGCAAGCGGGAGACCCTACAATGAGCAGTTCTTC
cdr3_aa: CASSASGRPYNEQFF

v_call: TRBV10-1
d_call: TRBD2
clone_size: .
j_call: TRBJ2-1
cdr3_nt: TGCGCCAGCAGTGAGACCACTAGCGGGAGTAACTCTTGCAATGAGCAGTTCTTC
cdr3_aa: CASSETTSGSNSCNEQFF

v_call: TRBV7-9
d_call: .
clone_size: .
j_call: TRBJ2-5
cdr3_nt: TGTGCCAGCGGAACGAGGTGGGAGACCCAGTACTTC
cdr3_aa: CASGTRWETQYF

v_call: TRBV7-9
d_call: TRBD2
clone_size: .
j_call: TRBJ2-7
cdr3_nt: TGTGCCAGCAGCCCGCCTCTGGGAGGGGACGAGCAGTACTTC
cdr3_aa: CASSPPLGGDEQYF

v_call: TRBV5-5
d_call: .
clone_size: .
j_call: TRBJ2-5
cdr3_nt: TGTGCCAGCAGCTTGTGGCGGACTGGGGGGACCCAGTACTTC
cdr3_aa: CASSLWRTGGTQYF

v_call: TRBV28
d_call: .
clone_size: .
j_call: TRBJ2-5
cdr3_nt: TGTGCCTGTGCCCGGAGGTCCTGGGAGACCCAGTACTTC
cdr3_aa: CACARRSWETQYF

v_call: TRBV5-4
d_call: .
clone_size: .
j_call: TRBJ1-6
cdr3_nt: TGTGCCAGCAGCTTGGACAGCTCCTATAATTCACCCCTCCACTTT
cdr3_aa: CASSLDSSYNSPLHF

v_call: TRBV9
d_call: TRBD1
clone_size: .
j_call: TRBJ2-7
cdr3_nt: TGTGCCAGCAGCAGGGAGGGGACAGGGAGCTACGAGCAGTACTTC
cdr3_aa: CASSREGTGSYEQYF

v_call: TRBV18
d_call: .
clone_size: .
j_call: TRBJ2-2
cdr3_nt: TGTGCCAGCTCACGCGACACAGGCACCGGGGAGCTGTTTTTT
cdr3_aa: CASSRDTGTGELFF

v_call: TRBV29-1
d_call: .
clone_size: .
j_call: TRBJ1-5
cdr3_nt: TGCAGCGTAGGACACATGAATAGCAATCAGCCCCAGCATTTT
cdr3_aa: CSVGHMNSNQPQHF

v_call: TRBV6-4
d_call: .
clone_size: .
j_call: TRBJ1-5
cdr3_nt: TGTGCCAGCAGTGTTGAGGGGAATCAGCCCCAGCATTTT
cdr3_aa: CASSVEGNQPQHF

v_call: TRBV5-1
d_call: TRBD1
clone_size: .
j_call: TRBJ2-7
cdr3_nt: TGCGCCAGCAGCGTACAATCCGGGACAGCAATCTACGAGCAGTACTTC
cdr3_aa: CASSVQSGTAIYEQYF

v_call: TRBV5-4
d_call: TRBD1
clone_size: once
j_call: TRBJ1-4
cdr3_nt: TGTGCCAGCAGCTTGGGACAGGGGGGGGAAAAACTGTTTTTT
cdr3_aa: CASSLGQGGEKLFF

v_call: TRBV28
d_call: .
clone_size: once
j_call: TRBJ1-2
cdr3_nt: TGTGCCAGCGGGATGATGGGATATGGCTACACCTTC
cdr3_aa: CASGMMGYGYTF

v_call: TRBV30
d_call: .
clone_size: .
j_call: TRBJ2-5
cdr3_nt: TGTGCCTGGAGTCTAGGAGAGACCCAGTACTTC
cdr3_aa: CAWSLGETQYF

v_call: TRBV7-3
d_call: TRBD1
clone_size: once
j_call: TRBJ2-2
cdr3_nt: TGTGCCAGCAGCTTAACGCCGGGACAGGGCTGGGCCGGGGAGCTGTTTTTT
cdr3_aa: CASSLTPGQGWAGELFF

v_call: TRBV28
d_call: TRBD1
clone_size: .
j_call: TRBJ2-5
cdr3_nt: TGTGCCAGCAGTTCCCCTTTGGCCACAGGGGTTGGTGAGACCCAGTACTTC
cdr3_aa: CASSSPLATGVGETQYF

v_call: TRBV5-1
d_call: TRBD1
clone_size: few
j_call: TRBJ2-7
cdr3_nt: TGCGCCAGCAGCAAAGGACAGGGGGTTTCCTACGAGCAGTACTTC
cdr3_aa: CASSKGQGVSYEQYF

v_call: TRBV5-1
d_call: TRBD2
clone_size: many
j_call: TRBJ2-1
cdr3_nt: TGCGCCAGCAGTTGGGCTAGCGGCAATGAGCAGTTCTTC
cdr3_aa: CASSWASGNEQFF

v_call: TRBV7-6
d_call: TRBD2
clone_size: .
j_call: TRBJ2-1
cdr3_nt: TGTGCCAGCAGTCTACTAGCGGGGCCCGACAATGAGCAGTTCTTC
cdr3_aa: CASSLLAGPDNEQFF

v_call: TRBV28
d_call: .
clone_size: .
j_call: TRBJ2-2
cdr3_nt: TGTGCCAGCAGTCCAAACCGAGGCCTTAAGCTGTTTTTT
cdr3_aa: CASSPNRGLKLFF

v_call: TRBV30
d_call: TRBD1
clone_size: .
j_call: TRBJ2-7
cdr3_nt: TGTGCCTGGAGCAGGACAGGGCCCCCTTTTGGGAACGAGCAGTACTTC
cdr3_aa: CAWSRTGPPFGNEQYF

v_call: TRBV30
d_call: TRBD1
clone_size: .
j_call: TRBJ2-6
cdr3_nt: TGTGCCTGGAGTGTAAGGACAGGGATAACTGGGGCCAACGTCCTGACTTTC
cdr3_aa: CAWSVRTGITGANVLTF

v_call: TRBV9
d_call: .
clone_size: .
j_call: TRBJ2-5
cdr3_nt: TGTGCCAGCAGCGTAGTTACGACAGCACAAGAGACCCAGTACTTC
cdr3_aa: CASSVVTTAQETQYF

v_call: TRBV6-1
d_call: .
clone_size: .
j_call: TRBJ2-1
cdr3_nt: TGTGCCAGCAGGGCCGGGCATAACAATGAGCAGTTCTTC
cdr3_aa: CASRAGHNNEQFF

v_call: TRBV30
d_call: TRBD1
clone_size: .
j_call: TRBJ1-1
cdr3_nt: TGTGCCTGGAGACCGGGACAGAGAACGACTGAAGCTTTCTTT
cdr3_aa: CAWRPGQRTTEAFF

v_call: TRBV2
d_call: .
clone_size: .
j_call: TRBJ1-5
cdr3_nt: TGTGCCAGCAGGAGGGACCGCCTAGTTAGCAATCAGCCCCAGCATTTT
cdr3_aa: CASRRDRLVSNQPQHF

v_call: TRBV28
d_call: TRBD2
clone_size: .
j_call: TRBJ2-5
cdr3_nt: TGTGCCAGCAAGCGCGCGGGAGACCAAGAGACCCAGTACTTC
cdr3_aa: CASKRAGDQETQYF

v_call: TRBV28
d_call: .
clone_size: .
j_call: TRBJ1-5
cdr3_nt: TGTGCCAGCAGTCCCTCCCTTGGCAGGGGCTTGTATCAGCCCCAGCATTTT
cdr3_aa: CASSPSLGRGLYQPQHF